Listed below are T cell receptor beta chains from one sample, sequenced in a study of blood T cell repertoires in COVID-19. Repertoires were generated with immunoSEQ multiplex PCR, while TCRdb's copy carries only in-frame clones and drops some. The table shows some 180,000 clones, with about four fifths occurring only once. The sequenced sample was peripheral blood. The receptor source for this set is a man aged 65 to 85 with active or convalescent COVID-19. The CDR3 runs from the conserved cysteine through the conserved F or W. The D gene is left open where the match is weak. Not every row has a clone size; where given, it reads once, few, many or a size class.

TRBJ2-2 . TRBV6-2/TRBV6-3 . CASSYRRRGSANTGELFF TGTGCCAGCAGTTACCGCCGTCGGGGGTCTGCCAACACCGGGGAGCTGTTTTTT
TRBJ1-5 TRBD1 TRBV3-1/TRBV3-2 . CASSSNRGNQPQHF TGTGCCAGCAGCTCAAACAGGGGAAATCAGCCCCAGCATTTT
TRBJ1-2 . TRBV19 once CASSRGLAFGYYGYTF TGTGCCAGTAGTAGGGGCCTTGCCTTTGGGTACTATGGCTACACCTTC
TRBJ1-3 . TRBV18 . CASSIDSQDTIYF TGTGCCAGCTCTATCGACAGCCAAGACACCATATATTTT
TRBJ1-2 . TRBV5-5 . CASSLGVYGYTF TGTGCCAGCAGCTTGGGAGTCTATGGCTACACCTTC
TRBJ2-5 . TRBV4-3 . CASSQDWGDTSETQYF TGCGCCAGCAGCCAAGATTGGGGGGATACCAGTGAGACCCAGTACTTC
TRBJ2-2 TRBD2 TRBV29-1 . CSVDFSGGRTGELFF TGCAGCGTTGATTTTAGCGGGGGGCGCACCGGGGAGCTGTTTTTT
TRBJ1-5 . TRBV5-8 once CASGGVHSNQPQHF TGTGCCAGCGGGGGGGTTCATAGCAATCAGCCCCAGCATTTT
TRBJ2-1 TRBD2 TRBV5-4 . CASSPSPAGGPNNEQFF TGTGCCAGCAGCCCGTCTCCAGCGGGGGGGCCCAACAATGAGCAGTTCTTC
TRBJ2-1 . TRBV9 . CASSVRRAGYNEQFF TGTGCCAGCAGCGTGAGGAGGGCTGGCTACAATGAGCAGTTCTTC
TRBJ1-6 TRBD1 TRBV2 . CASKGGDSPLHF TGTGCCAGCAAAGGGGGCGATTCACCCCTCCACTTT
TRBJ2-7 TRBD1 TRBV7-9 few CASSFGQGNVYEQYF TGTGCCAGCAGCTTCGGACAGGGGAACGTCTACGAGCAGTACTTC
TRBJ2-2 TRBD1 TRBV19 . CASKWTGNTGELFF TGTGCCAGTAAATGGACAGGGAACACCGGGGAGCTGTTTTTT
TRBJ2-1 TRBD2 TRBV14 . CASSQGGGPSSYNEQFF TGTGCCAGCAGCCAAGGCGGGGGACCCTCCTCCTACAATGAGCAGTTCTTC
TRBJ2-7 . TRBV5-6 . CASSPGGWGRNNEQYF TGTGCCAGCAGCCCTGGAGGCTGGGGGCGCAACAACGAGCAGTACTTC
TRBJ2-7 . TRBV7-2 . CASSFSPGAYEQYF TGTGCCAGCAGCTTTAGCCCCGGCGCCTACGAGCAGTACTTC
TRBJ2-3 . TRBV11-2 . CASSASDTQYF TGTGCCAGCAGCGCGTCAGATACGCAGTATTTT
TRBJ1-4 TRBD1 TRBV5-6 . CASSFGTGGREKLFF TGTGCCAGCAGCTTCGGGACAGGGGGAAGGGAAAAACTGTTTTTT
TRBJ1-4 TRBD1 TRBV18 . CASSHGQGAEKLFF TGTGCCAGCTCCCACGGACAGGGCGCTGAAAAACTGTTTTTT
TRBJ2-3 . TRBV2 . CASSAAPGVTDTQYF TGTGCCAGCAGTGCGGCTCCGGGGGTCACAGATACGCAGTATTTT
TRBJ1-2 TRBD1 TRBV27 . CASSPRDSRNYGYTF TGTGCCAGCAGTCCCCGGGACAGTAGAAACTATGGCTACACCTTC
TRBJ2-1 . TRBV7-2 . CASSLEWGPYNEQFF TGTGCCAGCAGCTTAGAATGGGGCCCGTACAATGAGCAGTTCTTC
TRBJ2-5 TRBD1 TRBV9 . CASSKRQGWIETQYF TGTGCCAGCAGCAAACGACAGGGTTGGATCGAGACCCAGTACTTC
TRBJ1-6 . TRBV6-4 many CASATSSYNSPLHF TGTGCCAGCGCTACTAGCTCCTATAATTCACCCCTCCACTTT
TRBJ1-6 . TRBV5-5 . CASSPQAQGDNSPLHF TGTGCCAGCAGCCCCCAGGCACAGGGAGATAATTCACCCCTCCACTTT
TRBJ1-1 . TRBV6-2/TRBV6-3 few CASSYGGMGFKGTEAFF TGTGCCAGCAGTTACGGAGGGATGGGCTTTAAGGGCACTGAAGCTTTCTTT
TRBJ2-7 TRBD2 TRBV28 . CASSLPPLAGGNEQYF TGTGCCAGCAGTCTCCCCCCTCTAGCGGGAGGAAACGAGCAGTACTTC
TRBJ2-7 TRBD2 TRBV4-3 . CASSQGSGLAGEHEQYF TGCGCCAGCAGCCAAGGCTCGGGACTAGCGGGAGAACACGAGCAGTACTTC
TRBJ2-2 . TRBV5-1 . CASSPPAGTTGELFF TGCGCCAGCAGCCCCCCCGCGGGGACCACCGGGGAGCTGTTTTTT
TRBJ1-1 . TRBV7-2 . CASSLGSRPLNTEAFF TGTGCCAGCAGCTTAGGGTCCAGGCCTTTGAACACTGAAGCTTTCTTT
TRBJ2-3 TRBD2 TRBV5-1 . CASSSLAGGQDTQYF TGCGCCAGCAGCTCCTTAGCGGGAGGGCAAGATACGCAGTATTTT
TRBJ2-1 TRBD2 TRBV10-1 . CASSDYGTSGANEQFF TGCGCCAGCAGTGACTACGGCACTAGCGGGGCTAATGAGCAGTTCTTC
TRBJ2-7 TRBD2 TRBV5-1 . CASSSGLAGGRNEQYF TGCGCCAGCAGCTCGGGACTAGCGGGAGGGCGGAATGAGCAGTACTTC
TRBJ1-1 . TRBV9 . CASSATTGSLMTEAFF TGTGCCAGCAGCGCTACAACAGGGAGTTTGATGACTGAAGCTTTCTTT
TRBJ2-2 . TRBV7-2 . CASSPTPTGFGGGELFF TGTGCCAGCAGCCCTACCCCTACAGGGTTTGGTGGCGGGGAGCTGTTTTTT
TRBJ1-4 TRBD1 TRBV19 once CASSSPRGGQGSSTNEKLFF TGTGCCAGTAGCTCCCCCCGCGGGGGACAGGGATCCTCAACTAATGAAAAACTGTTTTTT
TRBJ1-2 . TRBV4-3 . CASSQDLAVGYTF TGCGCCAGCAGCCAAGATCTGGCAGTTGGCTACACCTTC
TRBJ1-1 TRBD1 TRBV5-6 . CASRTDRGVGNTEAFF TGTGCCAGCAGAACGGACAGGGGGGTAGGGAACACTGAAGCTTTCTTT
TRBJ1-5 . TRBV18 . CASSPGQGNQPQHF TGTGCCAGCTCACCAGGGCAGGGCAATCAGCCCCAGCATTTT
TRBJ2-5 . TRBV9 . CASSVNPGEETQYF TGTGCCAGCAGCGTCAACCCAGGGGAAGAGACCCAGTACTTC
TRBJ2-1 . TRBV7-9 few CASSLVIQYNEQFF TGTGCCAGCAGCTTAGTCATCCAGTACAATGAGCAGTTCTTC
TRBJ2-3 TRBD2 TRBV2 once CASSLTSGSPPVMQYF TGTGCCAGCAGTTTGACTAGCGGGAGTCCCCCGGTTATGCAGTATTTT